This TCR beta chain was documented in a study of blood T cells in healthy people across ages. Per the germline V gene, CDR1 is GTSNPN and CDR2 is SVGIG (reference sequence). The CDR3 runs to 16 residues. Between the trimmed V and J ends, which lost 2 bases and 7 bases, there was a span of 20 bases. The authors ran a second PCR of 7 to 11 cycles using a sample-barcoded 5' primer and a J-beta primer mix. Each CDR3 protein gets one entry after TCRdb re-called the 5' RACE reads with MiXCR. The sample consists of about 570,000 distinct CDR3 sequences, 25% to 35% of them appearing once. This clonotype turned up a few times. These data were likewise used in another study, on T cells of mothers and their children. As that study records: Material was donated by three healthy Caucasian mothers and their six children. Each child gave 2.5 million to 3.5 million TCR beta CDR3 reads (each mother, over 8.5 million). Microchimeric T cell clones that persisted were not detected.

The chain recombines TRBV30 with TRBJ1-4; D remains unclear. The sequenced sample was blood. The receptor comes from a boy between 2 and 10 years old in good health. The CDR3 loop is CAWSNYNPWVGEKLFF. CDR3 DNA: TGTGCCTGGAGTAATTACAACCCTTGGGTCGGTGAAAAACTGTTTTTT.